A selection of T cell receptor beta chains follows, all from one sample in a study of T cells after posttransplantation cyclophosphamide. TCRdb's table, derived via immunoSEQ multiplex PCR, lists solely in-frame clones and lacks some. The sample includes about 39,000 clones, none of them occurring once. The sequencing input was PBMCs. Every receptor here comes from a woman between 45 and 60 years old in good health and a related stem cell transplant donor. The CDR3 runs from the conserved cysteine through the conserved F or W.

CDR3aa,v_gene
CASSLDAASEQYF,TRBV7-7
CASSFPRQGATGDTQYF,TRBV11-3
CASSSPDRLRNEQFF,TRBV27
CASSSLTGSYEQYF,TRBV11-2
CASSPTGQSYTF,TRBV2
CASSIGERAETAEAFF,TRBV19
CASKDNTNTGELFF,TRBV10-2
CASSQGGTGAYGYTF,TRBV7-9
CASSRPGGLSTDTQYF,TRBV27
CASSPGLAGGINTGELFF,TRBV10-1
CAWSPPVRVSNQPQHF,TRBV30
CASSVPRGGSTDTQYF,TRBV28
CASSEWNGDTEAFF,TRBV25-1
CASRSRGQFYEQYF,TRBV6-5
CASILLAGGGVEQFF,TRBV2
CASSPDRSRIEAFF,TRBV9
CASSLGTGFNQPQHF,TRBV7-9
CASSPTTGGKSSDTQYF,TRBV18
CASSLGPAGTSTDTQYF,TRBV7-2
CASSHRDRGVTEAFF,TRBV9
CASSQGRGGFTGELFF,TRBV4-1
CASRVLTGTEAFF,TRBV25-1
CASSPGTGSISTDTQYF,TRBV5-1
CAWSDPLTSGGAWEQYF,TRBV30
CASSVGAIDEKLFF,TRBV9
CASSQGPTGYTEAFF,TRBV7-8
CATSRDRSNSPLHF,TRBV15
CASSARDGQLRANVLTF,TRBV7-6
CASSGRFDRGPGNTIYF,TRBV13
CASSLYNAGANNYGYTF,TRBV4-1
CATMGPAGTGPTEGYGYTF,TRBV10-3
CASSPPQGYGELFF,TRBV18
CASSYVRTGLTEAFF,TRBV7-8
CASSGRGGDQPQHF,TRBV6-5
CASSYFPGTDYEQYF,TRBV6-5
CASSSNPGTGGEQYF,TRBV5-1
CASSEFGTGSYNEQFF,TRBV6-1
CASSPFRGQANTEAFF,TRBV19
CASSLAGMNTEAFF,TRBV14
CAWSPPGGGFNEQFF,TRBV30